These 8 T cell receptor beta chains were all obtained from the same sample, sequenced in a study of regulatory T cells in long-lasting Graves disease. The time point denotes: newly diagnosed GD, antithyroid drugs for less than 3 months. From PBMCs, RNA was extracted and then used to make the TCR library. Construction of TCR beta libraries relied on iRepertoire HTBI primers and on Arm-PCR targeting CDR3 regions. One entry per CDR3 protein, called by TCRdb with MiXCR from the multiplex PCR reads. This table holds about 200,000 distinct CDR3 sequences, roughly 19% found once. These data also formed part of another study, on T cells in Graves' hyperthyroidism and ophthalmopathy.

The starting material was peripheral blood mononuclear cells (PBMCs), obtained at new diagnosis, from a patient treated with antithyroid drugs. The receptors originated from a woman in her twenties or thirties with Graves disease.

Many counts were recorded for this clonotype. CDR3 amino acids: CASSFTGTGANVLTF. CDR3 sequence (DNA): TGTGCCAGCAGTTTTACAGGGACTGGGGCCAACGTCCTGACTTTC. The chain joins TRBV12-3 or TRBV12-4 to TRBJ2-6; D possibly corresponds to TRBD1 (6 bases). CDR3 size: 15 residues. The germline V and J ends were trimmed by 3 bases and 2 bases, with 8 bases remaining between them.

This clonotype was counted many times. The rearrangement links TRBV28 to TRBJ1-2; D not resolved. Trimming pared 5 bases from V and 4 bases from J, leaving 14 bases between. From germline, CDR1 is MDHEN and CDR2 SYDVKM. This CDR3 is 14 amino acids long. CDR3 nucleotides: TGTGCCAGCAGTCCGGCAGTTTTCGGCTATGGCTACACCTTC. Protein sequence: CASSPAVFGYGYTF.

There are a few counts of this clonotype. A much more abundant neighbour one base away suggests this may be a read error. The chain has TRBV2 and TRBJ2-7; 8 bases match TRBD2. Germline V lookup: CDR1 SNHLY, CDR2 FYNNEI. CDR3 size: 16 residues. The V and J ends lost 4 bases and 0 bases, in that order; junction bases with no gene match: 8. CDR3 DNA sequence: TGTGCCAGCAGTGGAGGCGCTAGCGGGCTCTCCTACGAGCAGTACTTC. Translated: CASSGGASGLSYEQYF.

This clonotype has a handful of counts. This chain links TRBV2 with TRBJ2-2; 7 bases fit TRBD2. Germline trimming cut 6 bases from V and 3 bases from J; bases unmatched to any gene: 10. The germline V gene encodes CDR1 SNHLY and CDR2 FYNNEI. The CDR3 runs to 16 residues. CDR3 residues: CASRWTGGAYTGELFF. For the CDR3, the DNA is TGTGCCAGCAGGTGGACGGGAGGTGCATACACCGGGGAGCTGTTTTTT.

The CDR3 region has the DNA TGTGCCAGCAGTTACCCTTACAAGTTTTCCTCCTATAATTCACCCCTCCACTTT. Protein product: CASSYPYKFSSYNSPLHF. This chain connects TRBV7-3 to TRBJ1-6; no clear D. Deletions cut 6 bases from V and 0 bases from J, with 18 bases between. Germline V gene lookup returns CDR1 SGHTA and CDR2 FQGTGA. The CDR3 extends over 18 amino acids.

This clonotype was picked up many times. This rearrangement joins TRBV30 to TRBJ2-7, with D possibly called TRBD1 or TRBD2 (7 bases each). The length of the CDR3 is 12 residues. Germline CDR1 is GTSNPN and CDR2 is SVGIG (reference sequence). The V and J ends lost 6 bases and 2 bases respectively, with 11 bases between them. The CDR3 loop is CACQGGTYEQYF. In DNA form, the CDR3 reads TGTGCCTGCCAGGGGGGGACCTACGAGCAGTACTTC.

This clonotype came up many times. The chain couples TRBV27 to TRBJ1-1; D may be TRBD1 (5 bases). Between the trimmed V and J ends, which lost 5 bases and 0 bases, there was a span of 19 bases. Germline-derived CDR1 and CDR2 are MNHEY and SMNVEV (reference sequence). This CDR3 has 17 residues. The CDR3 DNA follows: TGTGCCAGCAGTCCTAATCGACTGGGGGGGATGAACACTGAAGCTTTCTTT. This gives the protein CASSPNRLGGMNTEAFF.

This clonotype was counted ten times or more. The CDR3 protein is CASSQGTGDGYTF. In DNA form, the CDR3 reads TGTGCCAGTAGTCAAGGGACAGGGGATGGCTACACCTTC. The V gene is TRBV19, the J gene TRBJ1-2, with 10 bases fitting TRBD1. Trimming at V came to 5 bases and at J to 6 bases, leaving 3 bases not matched to a gene. Germline assignment: CDR1 LNHDA and CDR2 SQIVND (reference sequence). The CDR3 contains 13 residues.